A selection of T cell receptor beta chains follows, all from one sample in a study of graft-versus-host responses after intestinal transplantation. Here immunoSEQ multiplex PCR was the method, and the copy in TCRdb shows in-frame clones only, minus some. The table lists some 100,000 clones, approximately 84% of them singletons, with 0.95% in the top ten. Antigens for these TCRs are unknown. Sequenced material: unstimulated CD4+ T cells sorted from spleen or lymph node cells, taken before transplant. The source of these receptors is a human donor who was the organ donor for an intestinal transplant. Both conserved end residues are part of each CDR3. D genes are given only for firm matches. Part of the rows lack a size; the others show once, few, many or a class for expanded clones.

V gene	J gene	D gene	clone size	CDR3 protein	CDR3 DNA
TRBV16	TRBJ1-2	.	.	CASSQASRPYGYTF	TGTGCCAGCAGCCAAGCGAGCCGCCCCTATGGCTACACCTTC
TRBV28	TRBJ2-7	.	.	CASSLTAGRTKTYEQYF	TGTGCCAGCAGTTTAACCGCGGGCCGCACCAAAACCTACGAGCAGTACTTC
TRBV18	TRBJ1-2	.	.	CASSSQGDYGYTF	TGTGCCAGCTCATCACAGGGAGACTATGGCTACACCTTC
TRBV28	TRBJ1-6	.	few	CASSQGQQAHF	TGTGCCAGCAGTCAAGGACAGCAGGCCCACTTT
TRBV6-6	TRBJ2-7	.	.	CASRREGALGYEQYF	TGTGCCAGCAGACGGGAGGGGGCGCTTGGCTACGAGCAGTACTTC
TRBV5-4	TRBJ1-2	TRBD1	.	CASSPVDGTGNGYTF	TGTGCCAGCAGTCCAGTGGACGGGACAGGGAATGGCTACACCTTC
TRBV14	TRBJ1-1	.	.	CASSQGPANTEAFF	TGTGCCAGCAGCCAAGGTCCGGCTAACACTGAAGCTTTCTTT
TRBV19	TRBJ1-6	.	few	CASTGTGINSPLHF	TGTGCCAGTACGGGCACAGGGATAAATTCACCCCTCCACTTT
TRBV9	TRBJ2-7	.	.	CASSGGAGTSSDEQYF	TGTGCCAGCAGCGGGGGGGCGGGAACCTCTAGCGACGAGCAGTACTTC
TRBV7-2	TRBJ1-2	TRBD1	.	CASSPDRETYGYTF	TGTGCCAGCAGCCCCGACAGGGAGACCTATGGCTACACCTTC
TRBV7-2	TRBJ2-7	.	.	CASSTRTAYEQYF	TGTGCCAGCAGCACCCGGACAGCCTACGAGCAGTACTTC
TRBV5-1	TRBJ2-2	TRBD2	.	CASKTSLGTGELFF	TGCGCCAGCAAGACTAGCTTGGGGACCGGGGAGCTGTTTTTT
TRBV19	TRBJ1-6	.	.	CASSPTKTTGFGNSPLHF	TGTGCCAGTAGTCCCACCAAGACTACAGGGTTTGGAAATTCACCCCTCCACTTT
TRBV9	TRBJ2-3	TRBD2	.	CASSPIGGGTDTQYF	TGTGCCAGCAGCCCAATTGGGGGGGGCACAGATACGCAGTATTTT
TRBV7-9	TRBJ2-7	.	.	CASSGGWGGYEQYF	TGTGCCAGCAGCGGAGGCTGGGGCGGCTACGAGCAGTACTTC
TRBV11-1	TRBJ1-4	.	.	CASSLGSGPPGKLFF	TGTGCCAGCAGCTTAGGGTCCGGACCGCCCGGAAAACTGTTTTTT
TRBV15	TRBJ2-7	.	.	CATSRDLEERVPFEQYF	TGTGCCACCAGCAGAGATTTGGAGGAGCGGGTGCCCTTCGAGCAGTACTTC
TRBV28	TRBJ2-5	.	.	CASSYQGGPIQETQYF	TGTGCCAGCAGCTATCAGGGGGGCCCTATTCAAGAGACCCAGTACTTC
TRBV5-1	TRBJ2-3	TRBD2	few	CASSLTSGGTDTQYF	TGCGCCAGCAGCTTGACTAGCGGGGGCACAGATACGCAGTATTTT
TRBV6-1	TRBJ1-6	.	.	CASSRRQERISPLHF	TGTGCCAGCAGCCGCCGGCAGGAGAGAATTTCACCCCTCCACTTT
TRBV14	TRBJ2-7	.	.	CASSQDTTRTVFYEQYF	TGTGCCAGCAGCCAGGATACGACCCGGACAGTCTTCTACGAGCAGTACTTC
TRBV20-1	TRBJ2-3	.	.	CSATVVTQYF	TGCAGTGCTACGGTTGTAACGCAGTATTTT
TRBV10-3	TRBJ2-2	.	.	CAIKRQADTGELFF	TGTGCCATCAAGAGGCAGGCGGACACCGGGGAGCTGTTTTTT
TRBV30	TRBJ2-3	.	.	CAWSRRPSTDTQYF	TGTGCCTGGAGTCGTCGACCTAGCACAGATACGCAGTATTTT
TRBV28	TRBJ2-5	TRBD2	.	CASSPNTSGGYQETQYF	TGTGCCAGCAGCCCAAACACAAGCGGGGGGTACCAAGAGACCCAGTACTTC
TRBV7-2	TRBJ2-7	TRBD2	.	CASSPGGGGTYEQYF	TGTGCCAGCAGCCCGGGGGGCGGGGGGACCTACGAGCAGTACTTC
TRBV6-1	TRBJ1-2	.	.	CASSEGTPYGYTF	TGTGCCAGCAGTGAAGGGACTCCCTATGGCTACACCTTC
TRBV19	TRBJ1-5	.	.	CASSTSTGSGQPQHF	TGTGCCAGTAGTACTTCTACAGGGTCGGGTCAGCCCCAGCATTTT
TRBV5-1	TRBJ2-1	TRBD2	.	CASSSKAGGLNNEQFF	TGCGCCAGCAGCTCTAAAGCGGGGGGGCTCAACAATGAGCAGTTCTTC
TRBV6-1	TRBJ1-1	.	.	CASSEDAGRGTRDGPLEFF	TGTGCCAGCAGTGAAGATGCCGGCCGGGGGACCCGGGACGGTCCGTTAGAGTTCTTT
TRBV11-2	TRBJ2-7	.	.	CASSLEVAGVFF	TGTGCCAGCAGCTTAGAGGTGGCAGGGGTGTTCTTC
TRBV7-9	TRBJ2-2	.	.	CASSLGAGGAGWTGELFF	TGTGCCAGCAGCTTAGGTGCTGGGGGAGCAGGCTGGACCGGGGAGCTGTTTTTT
TRBV5-1	TRBJ1-2	.	.	CASSLTADTNYGYTF	TGCGCCAGCAGCTTGACAGCGGATACTAACTATGGCTACACCTTC
TRBV10-1	TRBJ2-5	TRBD1	.	CASSEAAGQGGAETQYF	TGCGCCAGCAGTGAGGCCGCTGGACAGGGCGGTGCAGAGACCCAGTACTTC
TRBV27	TRBJ2-6	.	.	CASSNAGANVLTF	TGTGCCAGCAGTAACGCTGGGGCCAACGTCCTGACTTTC
TRBV11-1	TRBJ2-7	.	once	CASSPRTKTYEQYF	TGTGCCAGCAGCCCCAGGACAAAGACCTACGAGCAGTACTTC
TRBV19	TRBJ1-1	TRBD1	.	CASTIGGTVNTEAFF	TGTGCCAGTACCATAGGAGGGACAGTCAACACTGAAGCTTTCTTT
TRBV5-1	TRBJ2-1	.	.	CASSDGSVNGQFF	TGCGCCAGCAGCGACGGGTCAGTTAACGGACAGTTCTTC
TRBV30	TRBJ2-3	.	.	CASSRADNTDTQYF	TGTGCCTCCTCGCGGGCGGATAACACAGATACGCAGTATTTT
TRBV6-1	TRBJ2-5	TRBD2	.	CASSEARGLAVWETQYF	TGTGCCAGCAGTGAAGCACGGGGACTAGCGGTTTGGGAGACCCAGTACTTC
TRBV30	TRBJ1-2	.	.	CAWSVHGTIGYTF	TGTGCCTGGAGTGTACACGGGACGATCGGCTACACCTTC
TRBV6-1	TRBJ1-2	.	.	CASSELGYYGYTF	TGTGCCAGCAGTGAACTGGGGTACTATGGCTACACCTTC
TRBV5-1	TRBJ2-2	.	.	CASSLGPSRSNTGELFF	TGCGCCAGCAGCTTGGGGCCGAGCCGATCGAACACCGGGGAGCTGTTTTTT
TRBV19	TRBJ2-7	.	.	CASSILADPSYEQYF	TGTGCCAGTAGTATTCTGGCCGACCCCTCCTACGAGCAGTACTTC
TRBV27	TRBJ1-5	.	.	CASSYRSNQPQHF	TGTGCCAGCAGTTACCGTAGCAATCAGCCCCAGCATTTT
TRBV5-8	TRBJ1-5	.	.	CASSHGREGQPQHF	TGTGCCAGCAGCCATGGCAGGGAGGGTCAGCCCCAGCATTTT
TRBV7-8	TRBJ2-1	.	.	CASSSLTHLRGFRNEQFF	TGTGCCAGCAGCTCACTGACGCATCTGAGGGGTTTTCGCAATGAGCAGTTCTTC
TRBV4-1	TRBJ2-6	.	.	CASSPRGMVPGANVLTF	TGCGCCAGCAGTCCTCGGGGGATGGTCCCTGGGGCCAACGTCCTGACTTTC
TRBV6-5	TRBJ1-4	.	.	CASSYGRGNEKLFF	TGTGCCAGCAGCTACGGACGCGGTAATGAAAAACTGTTTTTT
TRBV27	TRBJ2-7	.	.	CASSLRNADSRPYEQYF	TGTGCCAGCAGTTTAAGGAACGCGGACAGTAGGCCCTACGAGCAGTACTTC
TRBV28	TRBJ2-2	.	.	CASSGRPTGLLRGTGELFF	TGTGCCAGCAGTGGCAGACCCACCGGGTTGTTGCGAGGCACCGGGGAGCTGTTTTTT
TRBV4-1	TRBJ2-2	.	.	CASSGPVQGGDTGELFF	TGCGCCAGCAGTGGACCAGTACAGGGTGGGGACACCGGGGAGCTGTTTTTT
TRBV28	TRBJ2-3	.	.	CASLSYSTDTQYF	TGTGCCAGTCTTTCTTACAGCACAGATACGCAGTATTTT